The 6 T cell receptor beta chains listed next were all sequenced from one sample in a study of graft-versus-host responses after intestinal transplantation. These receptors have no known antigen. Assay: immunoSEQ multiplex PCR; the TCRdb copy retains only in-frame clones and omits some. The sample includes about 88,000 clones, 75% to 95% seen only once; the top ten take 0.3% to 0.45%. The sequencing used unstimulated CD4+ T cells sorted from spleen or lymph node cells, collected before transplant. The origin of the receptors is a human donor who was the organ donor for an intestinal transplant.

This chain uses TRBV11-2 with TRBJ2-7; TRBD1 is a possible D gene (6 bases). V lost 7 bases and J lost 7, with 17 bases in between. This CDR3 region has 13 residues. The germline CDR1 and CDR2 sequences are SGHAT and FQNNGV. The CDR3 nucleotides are TGTGCCAGCACTAAAGGGACAATCCAAGAGCAGTACTTC. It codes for CASTKGTIQEQYF.

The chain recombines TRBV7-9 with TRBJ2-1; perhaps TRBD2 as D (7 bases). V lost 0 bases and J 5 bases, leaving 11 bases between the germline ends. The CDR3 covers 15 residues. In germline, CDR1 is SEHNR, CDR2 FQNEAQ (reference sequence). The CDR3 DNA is TGTGCCAGCAGCTTAGCGGCCGGGGGGCACAATGAGCAGTTCTTC. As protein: CASSLAAGGHNEQFF.

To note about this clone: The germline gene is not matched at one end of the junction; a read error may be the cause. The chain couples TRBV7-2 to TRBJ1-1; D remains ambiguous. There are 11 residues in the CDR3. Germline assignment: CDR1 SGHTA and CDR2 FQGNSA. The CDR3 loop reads CARSSAVEAFF. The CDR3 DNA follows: TGTGCCAGAAGCTCGGCGGTTGAAGCTTTCTTT.

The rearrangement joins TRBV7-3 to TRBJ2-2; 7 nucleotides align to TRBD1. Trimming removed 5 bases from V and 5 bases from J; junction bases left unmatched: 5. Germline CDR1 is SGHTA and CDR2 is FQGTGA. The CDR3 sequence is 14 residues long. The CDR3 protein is CASSTYRGTGELFF. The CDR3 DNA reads TGTGCCAGCAGCACATACAGGGGTACCGGGGAGCTGTTTTTT.

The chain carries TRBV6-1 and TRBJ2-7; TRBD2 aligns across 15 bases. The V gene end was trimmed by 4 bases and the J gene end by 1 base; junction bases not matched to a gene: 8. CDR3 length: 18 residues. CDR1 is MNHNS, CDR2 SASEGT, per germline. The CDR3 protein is CASSAGGLAGGKSYEQYF. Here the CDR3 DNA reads TGTGCCAGCAGTGCAGGGGGACTAGCGGGAGGAAAGTCCTACGAGCAGTACTTC.

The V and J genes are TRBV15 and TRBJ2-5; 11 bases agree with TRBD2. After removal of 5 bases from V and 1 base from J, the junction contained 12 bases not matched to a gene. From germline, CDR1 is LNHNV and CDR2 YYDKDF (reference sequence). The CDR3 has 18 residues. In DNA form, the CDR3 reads TGTGCCACCAGCGGGGTCCACGGGACTAGCGGTTTCCAAGAGACCCAGTACTTC. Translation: CATSGVHGTSGFQETQYF.